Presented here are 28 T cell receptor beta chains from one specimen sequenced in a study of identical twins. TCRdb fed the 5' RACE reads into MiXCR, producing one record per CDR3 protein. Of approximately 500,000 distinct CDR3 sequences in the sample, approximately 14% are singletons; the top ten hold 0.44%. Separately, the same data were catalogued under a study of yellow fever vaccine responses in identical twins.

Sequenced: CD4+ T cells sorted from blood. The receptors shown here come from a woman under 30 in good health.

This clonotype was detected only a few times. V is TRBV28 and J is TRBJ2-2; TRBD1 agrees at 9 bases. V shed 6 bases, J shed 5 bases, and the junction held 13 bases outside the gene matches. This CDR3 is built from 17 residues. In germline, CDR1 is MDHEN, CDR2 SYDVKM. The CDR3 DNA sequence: TGTGCCAGCAGGCCCTCCCCGGGACAGGGTCGAACCGGGGAGCTGTTTTTT. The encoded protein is CASRPSPGQGRTGELFF. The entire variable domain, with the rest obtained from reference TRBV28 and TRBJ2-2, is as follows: DVKVTQSSRYLVKRTGEKVFLECVQDMDHENMFWYRQDPGLGLRLIYFSYDVKMKEKGDIPEGYSVSREKKERFSLILESASTNQTSMYLCASRPSPGQGRTGELFFGEGSRLTVL.

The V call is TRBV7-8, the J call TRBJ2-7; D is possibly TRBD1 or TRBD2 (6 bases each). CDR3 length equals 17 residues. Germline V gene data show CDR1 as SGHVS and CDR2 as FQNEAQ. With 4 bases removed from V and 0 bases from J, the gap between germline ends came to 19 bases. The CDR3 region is CASSWGAGRPSSYEQYF. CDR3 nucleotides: TGTGCCAGCAGCTGGGGGGCTGGGCGTCCAAGCTCCTACGAGCAGTACTTC.

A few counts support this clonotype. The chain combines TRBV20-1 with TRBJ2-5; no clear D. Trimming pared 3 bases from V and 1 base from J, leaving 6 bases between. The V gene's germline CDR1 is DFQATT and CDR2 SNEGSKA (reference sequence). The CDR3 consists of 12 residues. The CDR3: CSASGFQETQYF. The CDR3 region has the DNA TGCAGTGCTAGTGGGTTCCAAGAGACCCAGTACTTC.

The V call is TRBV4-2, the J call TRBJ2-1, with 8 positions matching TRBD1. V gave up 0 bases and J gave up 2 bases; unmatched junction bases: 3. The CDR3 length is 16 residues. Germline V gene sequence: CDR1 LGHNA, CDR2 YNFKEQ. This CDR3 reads CASSQDQDRAYNEQFF. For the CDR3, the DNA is TGTGCCAGCAGCCAAGATCAGGACAGGGCCTACAATGAGCAGTTCTTC.

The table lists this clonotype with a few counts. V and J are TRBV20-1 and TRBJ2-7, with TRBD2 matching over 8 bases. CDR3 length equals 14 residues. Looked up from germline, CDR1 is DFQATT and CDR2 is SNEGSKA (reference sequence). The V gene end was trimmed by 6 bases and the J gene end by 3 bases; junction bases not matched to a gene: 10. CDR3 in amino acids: CSAPRPGLDYEQYF. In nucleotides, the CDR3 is TGCAGTGCCCCTCGACCGGGACTAGACTACGAGCAGTACTTC.

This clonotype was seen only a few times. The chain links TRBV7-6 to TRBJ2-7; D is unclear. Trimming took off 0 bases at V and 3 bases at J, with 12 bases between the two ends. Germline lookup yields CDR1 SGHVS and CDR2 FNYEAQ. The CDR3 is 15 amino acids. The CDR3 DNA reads TGTGCCAGCAGCTTAGCCCCCGAGGCTAGCTACGAGCAGTACTTC. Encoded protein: CASSLAPEASYEQYF. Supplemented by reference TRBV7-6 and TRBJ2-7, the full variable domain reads GAGVSQSPRYKVTKRGQDVALRCDPISGHVSLYWYRQALGQGPEFLTYFNYEAQQDKSGLPNDRFSAERPEGSISTLTIQRTEQRDSAMYRCASSLAPEASYEQYFGPGTRLTVT.

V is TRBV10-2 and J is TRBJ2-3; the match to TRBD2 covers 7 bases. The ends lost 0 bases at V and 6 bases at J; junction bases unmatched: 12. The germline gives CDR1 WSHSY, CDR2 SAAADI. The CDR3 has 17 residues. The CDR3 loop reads CASSESRGAGVADTQYF. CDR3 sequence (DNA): TGCGCCAGCAGTGAGTCGAGGGGCGCGGGAGTTGCTGATACGCAGTATTTT.

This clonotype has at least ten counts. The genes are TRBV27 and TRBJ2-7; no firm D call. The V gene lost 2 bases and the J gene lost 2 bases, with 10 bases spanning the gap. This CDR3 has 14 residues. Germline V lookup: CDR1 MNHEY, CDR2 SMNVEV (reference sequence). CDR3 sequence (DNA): TGTGCCAGCAGTTTAAGTGGACGGGCCTACGAGCAGTACTTC. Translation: CASSLSGRAYEQYF.

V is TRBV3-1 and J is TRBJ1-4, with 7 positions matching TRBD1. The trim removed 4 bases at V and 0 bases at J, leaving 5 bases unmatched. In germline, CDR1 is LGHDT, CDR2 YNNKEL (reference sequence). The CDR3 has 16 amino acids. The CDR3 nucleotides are TGTGCCAGCAGCCGTGTTACAGGGGCAACTAATGAAAAACTGTTTTTT. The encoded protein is CASSRVTGATNEKLFF.

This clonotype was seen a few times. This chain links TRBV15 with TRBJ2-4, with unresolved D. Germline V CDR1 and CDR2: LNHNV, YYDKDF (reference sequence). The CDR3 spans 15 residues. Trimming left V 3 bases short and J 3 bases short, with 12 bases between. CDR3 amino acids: CATSRDVRDKNIQYF. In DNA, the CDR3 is TGTGCCACCAGCAGGGATGTCCGAGACAAAAACATTCAGTACTTC.

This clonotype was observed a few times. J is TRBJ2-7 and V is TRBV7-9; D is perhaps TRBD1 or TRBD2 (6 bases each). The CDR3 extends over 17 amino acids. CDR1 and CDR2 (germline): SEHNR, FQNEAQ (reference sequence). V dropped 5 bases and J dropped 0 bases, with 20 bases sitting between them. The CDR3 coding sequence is TGTGCCAGCAGCCAGCGGACAGTCCGGGACTTCTCCTACGAGCAGTACTTC. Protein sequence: CASSQRTVRDFSYEQYF.

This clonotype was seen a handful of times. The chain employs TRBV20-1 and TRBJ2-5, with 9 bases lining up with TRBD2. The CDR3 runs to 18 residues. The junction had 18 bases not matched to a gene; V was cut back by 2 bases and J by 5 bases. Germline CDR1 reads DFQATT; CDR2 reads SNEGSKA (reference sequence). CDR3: CSARLGIAGDLRVETQYF. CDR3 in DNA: TGCAGTGCTAGACTGGGGATAGCGGGGGACCTAAGGGTGGAGACCCAGTACTTC.

The CDR3, as DNA: TGTGCCAGCAGCTTATCAGGGATAGGGAACACTGAAGCTTTCTTT. Translation gives CASSLSGIGNTEAFF. The V call is TRBV7-3, the J call TRBJ1-1; D is possibly TRBD1 (5 bases). Germline V lookup: CDR1 SGHTA, CDR2 FQGTGA. Trimming took 2 bases from V and 1 from J, leaving 11 bases between them. The length of the CDR3 is 15 residues.

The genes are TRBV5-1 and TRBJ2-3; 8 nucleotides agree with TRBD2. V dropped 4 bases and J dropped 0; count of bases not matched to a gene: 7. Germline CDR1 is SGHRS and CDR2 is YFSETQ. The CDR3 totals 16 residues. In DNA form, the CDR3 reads TGCGCCAGCAGCATAAGACTAGCGACTAGCACAGATACGCAGTATTTT. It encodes CASSIRLATSTDTQYF.

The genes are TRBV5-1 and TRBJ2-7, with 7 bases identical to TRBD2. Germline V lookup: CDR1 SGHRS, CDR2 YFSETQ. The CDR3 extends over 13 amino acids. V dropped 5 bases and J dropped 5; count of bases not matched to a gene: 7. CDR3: CASRVGGSDEQYF. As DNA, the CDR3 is TGCGCCAGCAGGGTGGGAGGGAGCGACGAGCAGTACTTC.

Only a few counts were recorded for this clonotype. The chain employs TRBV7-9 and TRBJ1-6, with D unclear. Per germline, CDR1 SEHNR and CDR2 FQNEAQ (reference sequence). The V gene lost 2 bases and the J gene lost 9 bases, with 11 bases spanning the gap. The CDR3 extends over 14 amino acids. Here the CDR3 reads CASSLFGVGSPLHF. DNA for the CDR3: TGTGCCAGCAGCTTATTCGGGGTGGGTTCACCCCTCCACTTT.

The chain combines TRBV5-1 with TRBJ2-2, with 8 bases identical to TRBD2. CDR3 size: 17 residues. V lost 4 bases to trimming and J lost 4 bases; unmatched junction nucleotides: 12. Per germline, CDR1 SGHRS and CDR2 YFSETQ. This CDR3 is CASSLRVTGGGTGELFF. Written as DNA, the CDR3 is TGCGCCAGCAGCCTGCGTGTCACGGGAGGGGGCACCGGGGAGCTGTTTTTT.

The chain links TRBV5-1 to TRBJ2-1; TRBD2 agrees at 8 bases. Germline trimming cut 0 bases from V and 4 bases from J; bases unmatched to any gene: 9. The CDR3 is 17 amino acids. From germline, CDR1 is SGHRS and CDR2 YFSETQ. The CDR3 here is CASSLAGLVLGYNEQFF. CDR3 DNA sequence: TGCGCCAGCAGCTTGGCGGGACTAGTGCTGGGTTACAATGAGCAGTTCTTC.

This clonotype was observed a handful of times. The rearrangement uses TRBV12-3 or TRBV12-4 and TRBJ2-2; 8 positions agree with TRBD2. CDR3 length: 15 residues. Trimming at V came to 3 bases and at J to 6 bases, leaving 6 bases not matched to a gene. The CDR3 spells CASSLVPGGAGELFF. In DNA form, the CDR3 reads TGTGCCAGCAGTTTGGTGCCGGGGGGGGCCGGGGAGCTGTTTTTT.

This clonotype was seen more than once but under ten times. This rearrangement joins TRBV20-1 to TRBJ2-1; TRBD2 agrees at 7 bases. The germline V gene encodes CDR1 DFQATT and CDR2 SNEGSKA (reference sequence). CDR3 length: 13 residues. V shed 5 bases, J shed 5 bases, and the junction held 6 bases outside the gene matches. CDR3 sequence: CSAQWGGNNEQFF. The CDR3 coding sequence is TGCAGTGCTCAGTGGGGGGGGAACAATGAGCAGTTCTTC.

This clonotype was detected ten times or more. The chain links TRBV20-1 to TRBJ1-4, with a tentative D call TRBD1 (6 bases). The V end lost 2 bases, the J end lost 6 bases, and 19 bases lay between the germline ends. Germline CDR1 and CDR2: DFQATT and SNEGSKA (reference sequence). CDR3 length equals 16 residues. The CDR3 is CSARISAGGPYEKLFF. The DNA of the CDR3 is TGCAGTGCTAGAATCTCGGCGGGGGGGCCGTATGAAAAACTGTTTTTT.

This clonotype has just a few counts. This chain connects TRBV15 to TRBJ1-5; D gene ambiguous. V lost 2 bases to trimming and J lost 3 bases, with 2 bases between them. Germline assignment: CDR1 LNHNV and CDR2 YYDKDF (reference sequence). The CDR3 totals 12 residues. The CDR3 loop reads CATSRLNQPQHF. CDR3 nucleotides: TGTGCCACCAGCAGACTCAATCAGCCCCAGCATTTT. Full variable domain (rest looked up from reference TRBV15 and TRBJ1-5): DAMVIQNPRYQVTQFGKPVTLSCSQTLNHNVMYWYQQKSSQAPKLLFHYYDKDFNNEADTPDNFQSRRPNTSFCFLDIRSPGLGDTAMYLCATSRLNQPQHFGDGTRLSIL.

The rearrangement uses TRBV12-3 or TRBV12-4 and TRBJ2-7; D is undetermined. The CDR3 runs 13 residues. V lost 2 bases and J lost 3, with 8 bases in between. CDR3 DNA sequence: TGTGCCAGCAGTTTATGGCAGAACTACGAGCAGTACTTC. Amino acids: CASSLWQNYEQYF.

In nucleotides, the CDR3 is TGTGCCAGCAGCCATGTTTGGGCTAGCGGGGCCCGGAAACCCGGGGAGCTGTTTTTT. Its translation is CASSHVWASGARKPGELFF. This chain connects TRBV3-1 to TRBJ2-2, with TRBD2 matching 9 bases. The germline V gene encodes CDR1 LGHDT and CDR2 YNNKEL (reference sequence). The CDR3 covers 19 residues. With 3 bases clipped from V and 6 bases from J, the junction kept 17 bases outside the gene matches.

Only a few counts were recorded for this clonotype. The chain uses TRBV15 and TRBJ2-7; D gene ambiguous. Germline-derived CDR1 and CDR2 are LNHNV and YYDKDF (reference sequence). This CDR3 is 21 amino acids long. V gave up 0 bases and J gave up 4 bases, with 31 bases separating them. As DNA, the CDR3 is TGTGCCACCAGCAGAGATATTTTACCACCGGGCCTCACCCCCTCGGCGTACGAGCAGTACGTC. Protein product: CATSRDILPPGLTPSAYEQYV.

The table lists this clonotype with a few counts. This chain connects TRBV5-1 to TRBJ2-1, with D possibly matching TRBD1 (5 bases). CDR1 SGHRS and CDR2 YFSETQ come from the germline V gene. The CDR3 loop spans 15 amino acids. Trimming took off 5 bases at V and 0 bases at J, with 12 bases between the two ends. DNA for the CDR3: TGCGCCAGCAGTATTCGACAGAGCTCCTACAATGAGCAGTTCTTC. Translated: CASSIRQSSYNEQFF.

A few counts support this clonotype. CDR3 amino acids: CASSPGTSEYEQYF. DNA of the CDR3: TGTGCCAGCAGCCCCGGGACTAGCGAGTACGAGCAGTACTTC. This chain uses TRBV4-2 with TRBJ2-7; 10 positions agree with TRBD2. J lost 4 bases, V lost 4 bases, and 4 bases had no gene match. The germline CDR1 and CDR2 sequences are LGHNA and YNFKEQ. The CDR3 sequence is 14 residues long.

CDR3 sequence: CASSYKTSYNEQFF. In DNA form, the CDR3 reads TGTGCCAGCAGTTATAAGACTAGCTACAATGAGCAGTTCTTC. This chain connects TRBV6-5 to TRBJ2-1; weak D call: TRBD2 (6 bases). The CDR3 is 14 amino acids. The germline gives CDR1 MNHEY, CDR2 SVGAGI. The V and J ends lost 3 bases and 3 bases respectively, with 9 bases between them.